These T cell receptor beta chains were read from a single sample in a study of cytomegalovirus exposure and HLA in healthy donors. TCRdb's table, derived via immunoSEQ multiplex PCR, lists solely in-frame clones and lacks some. This sample carries 140,000 to 150,000 clones, 60% to 85% of them seen once, and the ten largest clones take about 13%. Sample: PBMCs. These receptors were obtained from a middle-aged man in good health and CMV-seropositive. Both conserved end residues are part of each CDR3. The order of the fields is J gene, V gene, D gene, clone size, CDR3 protein, CDR3 DNA. The D gene is left open where the match is weak. Clone size is shown for a subset of rows, as once, few, many or a class of expanded clone.

j_gene: TRBJ1-3
v_gene: TRBV2
d_gene: -
abundance: -
CDR3aa: CASRNQGINTIYF
CDR3nt: TGTGCCAGCAGAAATCAGGGAATCAACACCATATATTTT

j_gene: TRBJ1-1
v_gene: TRBV28
d_gene: -
abundance: -
CDR3aa: CASSPGGVAEAFF
CDR3nt: TGTGCCAGCAGTCCCGGGGGGGTCGCTGAAGCTTTCTTT

j_gene: TRBJ2-3
v_gene: TRBV29-1
d_gene: TRBD1
abundance: -
CDR3aa: CSVGQSLTGSTDTQYF
CDR3nt: TGCAGCGTTGGCCAATCCTTGACAGGGAGCACAGATACGCAGTATTTT

j_gene: TRBJ1-1
v_gene: TRBV5-1
d_gene: -
abundance: -
CDR3aa: CASSPILESTEAFF
CDR3nt: TGCGCCAGCAGCCCAATTCTGGAGTCCACTGAAGCTTTCTTT

j_gene: TRBJ1-2
v_gene: TRBV30
d_gene: -
abundance: -
CDR3aa: CAWSSGNYGYTF
CDR3nt: TGTGCCTGGAGTTCAGGGAACTATGGCTACACCTTC

j_gene: TRBJ1-1
v_gene: TRBV2
d_gene: -
abundance: few
CDR3aa: CASRTPRDTDTTEAFF
CDR3nt: TGTGCCAGCAGAACCCCCCGGGACACAGATACCACTGAAGCTTTCTTT

j_gene: TRBJ2-3
v_gene: TRBV5-4
d_gene: TRBD2
abundance: -
CDR3aa: CASSASGRHSDTQYF
CDR3nt: TGTGCCAGCAGCGCTAGCGGGAGACATTCAGATACGCAGTATTTT

j_gene: TRBJ2-7
v_gene: TRBV5-4
d_gene: -
abundance: -
CDR3aa: CASSLGGGSSYEQYF
CDR3nt: TGTGCCAGCAGCCTTGGAGGGGGCAGCTCCTACGAGCAGTACTTC

j_gene: TRBJ2-3
v_gene: TRBV7-2
d_gene: TRBD2
abundance: -
CDR3aa: CASSPGTSGTLTDTQYF
CDR3nt: TGTGCCAGCAGCCCTGGGACTAGCGGGACTCTCACAGATACGCAGTATTTT

j_gene: TRBJ2-3
v_gene: TRBV5-4
d_gene: TRBD2
abundance: -
CDR3aa: CASSLASGRADTQYF
CDR3nt: TGTGCCAGCAGCTTGGCTAGCGGGAGGGCAGATACGCAGTATTTT

j_gene: TRBJ2-7
v_gene: TRBV11-2
d_gene: TRBD2
abundance: -
CDR3aa: CASNPGLVTYEQYF
CDR3nt: TGTGCCAGCAACCCGGGACTAGTTACCTACGAGCAGTACTTC

j_gene: TRBJ2-7
v_gene: TRBV18
d_gene: TRBD2
abundance: -
CDR3aa: CASSKPSGSASYEQYF
CDR3nt: TGTGCCAGCTCAAAACCTAGCGGGTCCGCCTCCTACGAGCAGTACTTC

j_gene: TRBJ2-1
v_gene: TRBV19
d_gene: TRBD2
abundance: -
CDR3aa: CASSIEQGSGLAGVPYRNEQFF
CDR3nt: TGTGCCAGTAGTATAGAACAGGGCTCCGGACTAGCGGGAGTTCCGTACCGGAATGAGCAGTTCTTC

j_gene: TRBJ1-1
v_gene: TRBV5-5
d_gene: TRBD1
abundance: -
CDR3aa: CASSPQTGGYTEAFF
CDR3nt: TGTGCCAGCAGCCCCCAGACAGGGGGCTACACTGAAGCTTTCTTT

j_gene: TRBJ1-2
v_gene: TRBV2
d_gene: -
abundance: -
CDR3aa: CASRSLNRAGYGYTF
CDR3nt: TGTGCCAGCAGGTCGCTGAACAGGGCGGGCTATGGCTACACCTTC

j_gene: TRBJ1-1
v_gene: TRBV7-9
d_gene: -
abundance: -
CDR3aa: CSSSLGRQDEAFF
CDR3nt: TGTTCCAGCAGCTTAGGGAGACAGGATGAAGCTTTCTTT

j_gene: TRBJ2-7
v_gene: TRBV6-6
d_gene: -
abundance: once
CDR3aa: CASNPAGTKTYEQYF
CDR3nt: TGTGCCAGCAACCCAGCCGGGACAAAGACCTACGAGCAGTACTTC

j_gene: TRBJ1-3
v_gene: TRBV4-3
d_gene: -
abundance: -
CDR3aa: CASSQIDSSGNTIYF
CDR3nt: TGCGCCAGCAGCCAGATTGACAGCTCTGGAAACACCATATATTTT

j_gene: TRBJ2-7
v_gene: TRBV7-2
d_gene: TRBD2
abundance: -
CDR3aa: CASSPGLASDEQYF
CDR3nt: TGTGCCAGCAGCCCGGGACTAGCCTCAGACGAGCAGTACTTC

j_gene: TRBJ1-1
v_gene: TRBV21-1
d_gene: -
abundance: -
CDR3aa: CASSTYGQVSHTEAFF
CDR3nt: TGTGCCAGCAGCACGTATGGACAGGTATCGCACACTGAAGCTTTCTTT

j_gene: TRBJ2-5
v_gene: TRBV5-6
d_gene: TRBD2
abundance: -
CDR3aa: CASSPPGTSGRAQVTQYF
CDR3nt: TGTGCCAGCAGCCCCCCCGGGACTAGCGGGAGGGCCCAGGTGACCCAGTACTTC

j_gene: TRBJ2-2
v_gene: TRBV18
d_gene: -
abundance: -
CDR3aa: CASSPIAGTNTGELFF
CDR3nt: TGTGCCAGCTCACCAATCGCCGGGACGAACACCGGGGAGCTGTTTTTT

j_gene: TRBJ2-7
v_gene: TRBV27
d_gene: -
abundance: -
CDR3aa: CASSPRLAMGDEQYF
CDR3nt: TGTGCCAGCAGTCCCAGGCTAGCGATGGGGGACGAGCAGTACTTC

j_gene: TRBJ1-3
v_gene: TRBV7-9
d_gene: -
abundance: -
CDR3aa: CASSRGNTIYF
CDR3nt: TGTGCCAGCAGCCGGGGAAACACCATATATTTT

j_gene: TRBJ2-1
v_gene: TRBV9
d_gene: TRBD2
abundance: -
CDR3aa: CASSPHWTSELNEQFF
CDR3nt: TGTGCCAGCAGCCCTCATTGGACTAGCGAGCTGAATGAGCAGTTCTTC

j_gene: TRBJ2-5
v_gene: TRBV7-2
d_gene: -
abundance: -
CDR3aa: CASSLIAGPAGETQYF
CDR3nt: TGTGCCAGCAGCTTAATAGCCGGACCAGCGGGAGAGACCCAGTACTTC

j_gene: TRBJ2-1
v_gene: TRBV28
d_gene: TRBD2
abundance: -
CDR3aa: CASSSPLGGPNEQFF
CDR3nt: TGTGCCAGCAGTTCCCCTTTGGGAGGGCCCAATGAGCAGTTCTTC

j_gene: TRBJ2-7
v_gene: TRBV30
d_gene: TRBD1
abundance: -
CDR3aa: CAWSGGYEQYF
CDR3nt: TGTGCCTGGTCAGGGGGCTACGAGCAGTACTTC

j_gene: TRBJ2-3
v_gene: TRBV28
d_gene: TRBD2
abundance: -
CDR3aa: CASSGLAGALGTQYF
CDR3nt: TGTGCCAGCAGTGGACTAGCGGGAGCTCTTGGTACGCAGTATTTT

j_gene: TRBJ2-7
v_gene: TRBV7-9
d_gene: TRBD2
abundance: -
CDR3aa: CASSLGGTSAYEQYF
CDR3nt: TGTGCCAGCAGCTTGGGCGGGACTAGCGCCTACGAGCAGTACTTC

j_gene: TRBJ1-2
v_gene: TRBV2
d_gene: TRBD1
abundance: once
CDR3aa: CASRQGDEMNYGYTF
CDR3nt: TGTGCCAGCAGACAGGGGGACGAGATGAACTATGGCTACACCTTC

j_gene: TRBJ1-5
v_gene: TRBV19
d_gene: TRBD1
abundance: -
CDR3aa: CASSIWTGPINQPQHF
CDR3nt: TGTGCCAGTAGTATTTGGACAGGTCCTATTAATCAGCCCCAGCATTTT

j_gene: TRBJ2-1
v_gene: TRBV10-2
d_gene: TRBD2
abundance: -
CDR3aa: CASVLAGGMGEQFF
CDR3nt: TGCGCCAGCGTGCTAGCGGGAGGGATGGGTGAGCAGTTCTTC

j_gene: TRBJ2-7
v_gene: TRBV2
d_gene: TRBD1
abundance: -
CDR3aa: CASSPRQGQYF
CDR3nt: TGTGCCAGCAGTCCCCGACAGGGGCAGTACTTC

j_gene: TRBJ2-7
v_gene: TRBV7-9
d_gene: -
abundance: few
CDR3aa: CASSLTGGDEQYF
CDR3nt: TGTGCCAGCAGCTTAACCGGAGGAGACGAGCAGTACTTC

j_gene: TRBJ2-7
v_gene: TRBV19
d_gene: -
abundance: -
CDR3aa: CASSISGPPGEQYF
CDR3nt: TGTGCCAGTAGTATCTCTGGACCCCCGGGAGAGCAGTACTTC

j_gene: TRBJ1-1
v_gene: TRBV6-6
d_gene: TRBD1
abundance: -
CDR3aa: CASSLGQGYEAFF
CDR3nt: TGTGCCAGCAGTTTGGGACAGGGGTATGAAGCTTTCTTT

j_gene: TRBJ2-2
v_gene: TRBV7-8
d_gene: TRBD2
abundance: -
CDR3aa: CASSGLAGARNTGELFF
CDR3nt: TGTGCCAGCAGCGGACTAGCGGGAGCCCGGAACACCGGGGAGCTGTTTTTT